This T cell receptor beta chain stems from a study of CD8 T cells in Susac syndrome. Sequencing targeted TCR beta in T cells from blood (CD8+ and CD4+). The RNA, about 0.45 to 1 ug, was put through reverse transcription using random hexamers. The immunoSEQ assay covered 54 Vbeta and 13 Jbeta segments for CDR3. TCRdb recomputed calls from the immunoSEQ multiplex PCR reads with MiXCR, one row per CDR3 protein. The profile shows a few hundred thousand distinct CDR3 sequences, just over 90% of them singletons. This CDR3 region has 14 residues. Germline V gene data show CDR1 as PRHDT and CDR2 as FYEKMQ (reference sequence). Trimming cost V 3 bases and J 2 bases, with 10 bases left between them.

J is TRBJ1-2 and V is TRBV13; no reliable D call. Material for sequencing was CD4+ T cells from PBMCs. The clonotype was recovered from a human donor with multiple sclerosis. The DNA of the CDR3 is TGTGCCAGCAGCTTCGGACCCCGAAACTATGGCTACACCTTC. As protein: CASSFGPRNYGYTF.